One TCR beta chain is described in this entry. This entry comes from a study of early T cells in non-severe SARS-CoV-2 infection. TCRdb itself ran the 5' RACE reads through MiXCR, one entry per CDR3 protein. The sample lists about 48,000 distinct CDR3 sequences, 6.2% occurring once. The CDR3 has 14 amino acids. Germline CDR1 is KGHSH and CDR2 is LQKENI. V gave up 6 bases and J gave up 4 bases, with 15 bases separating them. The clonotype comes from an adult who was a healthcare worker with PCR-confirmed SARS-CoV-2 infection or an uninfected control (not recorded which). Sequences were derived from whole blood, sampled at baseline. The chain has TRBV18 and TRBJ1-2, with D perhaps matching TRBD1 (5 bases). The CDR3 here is CASSSRGAFYGYTF. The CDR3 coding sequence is TGTGCCAGCTCTTCACGTGGGGCGTTCTATGGCTACACCTTC.